The present TCR beta chain was sequenced within a study of OX40 agonist ivuxolimab in advanced cancers. Study in general: With ivuxolimab, an agonistic anti-OX40 (CD134) antibody, patients were treated. The study's findings and limits: Normalized T-cell clonal expansion was also low in a subset of nonresponders.

Concerning this clone: Its antigen is not known.

The CDR3 sequence is 13 residues long. Germline loops: CDR1 WSHSY, CDR2 SAAADI. Trimming left V 6 bases short and J 3 bases short, with 11 bases between. Method: immunoSEQ multiplex PCR; TCRdb's copy keeps in-frame clones and lacks some. Among some 46,000 clones listed, about 80% were seen once. This clonotype originated in an adult with an advanced solid tumor such as melanoma, head and neck, liver or kidney cancer. The gene calls are TRBV10-2 and TRBJ1-1; D not certain. The sequences come from CD4+ or CD8+ T cells sorted from blood, collected in a trial of the OX40 agonist ivuxolimab. CDR3 in amino acids: CASRLKGYTEAFF. The CDR3 nucleotides read TGCGCCAGCAGGCTTAAAGGTTACACTGAAGCTTTCTTT.